These 6 T cell receptor beta chains came from one sample sequenced in a study of blood T cells in healthy people across ages. Next came a second PCR, run for roughly 6 to 11 cycles, which used a sample-barcoded 5' primer along with a J-beta primer mix. A single record per CDR3 protein comes from TCRdb applying MiXCR to the 5' RACE reads. The table has 800,000 or so distinct CDR3 sequences, approximately 25% seen once. These data also featured in a second study, about T cells of mothers and their children.

The specimen was blood. These receptors came from a boy younger than 18 in good health.

Details on this clonotype: One end of the junction fails to match germline, which may point to a read error. This sequence joins TRBV9 and TRBJ2-1; 9 bases match TRBD2. The CDR3 has 20 amino acids. In germline, CDR1 is SGDLS, CDR2 YYNGEE. CDR3 region: CATSVTETGLIAGEDNEQFF. CDR3 coding DNA: TGTGCCACCAGCGTAACCGAGACAGGGTTGATAGCGGGAGAAGACAATGAGCAGTTCTTC.

This clonotype was detected only a few times. The V and J genes are TRBV2 and TRBJ1-2; 7 bases match TRBD1. V dropped 3 bases and J dropped 4; count of bases not matched to a gene: 8. The CDR3 loop spans 15 amino acids. The germline V gene has CDR1 SNHLY and CDR2 FYNNEI. CDR3 sequence reads: CASSEGQLPFYGYTF. CDR3 DNA sequence: TGTGCCAGCAGTGAGGGACAGCTTCCTTTCTATGGCTACACCTTC.

A word on this clonotype: The junction departs from the called germline gene at one end, perhaps through a read error. This chain uses TRBV3-1 with TRBJ1-1; D might be TRBD1 (5 bases). CDR1 LGHDT and CDR2 YNNKEL come from the germline V gene (reference sequence). The CDR3 spans 13 residues. The CDR3 is CAGSRGENTEAFF. The CDR3 bases are TGTGCCGGCAGCCGAGGGGAGAACACTGAAGCTTTCTTT.

With regard to this clonotype: A read error may produce the germline difference seen at one junction end. V is TRBV18 and J is TRBJ1-3; tentatively, D is TRBD1 (6 bases). The CDR3 has 15 residues. The germline V gene has CDR1 KGHSH and CDR2 LQKENI. In nucleotides, the CDR3 is TGTGCTAGCTCACCACGACAGGACCCTGGAAACACCATATATTTT. It codes for CASSPRQDPGNTIYF.

V gene TRBV7-2 combines with J gene TRBJ1-1; TRBD1 matches at 10 bases. CDR1 is SGHTA and CDR2 is FQGNSA in the germline V gene. With 8 bases clipped from V and 4 bases from J, the junction kept 16 bases outside the gene matches. The CDR3 runs to 17 residues. The CDR3: CASPMFGTGVVGTEAFF. The CDR3 nucleotides read TGTGCCAGCCCCATGTTCGGGACAGGGGTAGTGGGCACTGAAGCTTTCTTT. Looking up the rest from reference TRBV7-2 and TRBJ1-1 gives the full variable domain: GAGVSQSPSNKVTEKGKDVELRCDPISGHTALYWYRQSLGQGLEFLIYFQGNSAPDKSGLPSDRFSAERTGGSVSTLTIQRTQQEDSAVYLCASPMFGTGVVGTEAFFGQGTRLTVV.

This clonotype was seen only a few times. The chain combines TRBV29-1 with TRBJ2-1; D is unclear. V lost 6 bases, J lost 5 bases, and 11 bases lay in between. Germline assignment: CDR1 SQVTM and CDR2 ANQGSEA. The CDR3 covers 12 residues. The CDR3 DNA follows: TGCAGCGTCCACATGAGACACAATGAGCAGTTCTTC. This codes for CSVHMRHNEQFF.